This is a list of T cell receptor beta chains from one sample in a study of cytomegalovirus exposure and HLA in healthy donors. Data came from immunoSEQ multiplex PCR; TCRdb stores just in-frame clones and leaves some out. The data show about 94,000 clones, roughly three quarters seen once. The sequenced sample was PBMCs. These receptors were obtained from a woman aged 55-69 years in good health and CMV-seronegative. The CDR3 runs from the conserved cysteine through the conserved F or W. A D gene is named only where the DNA matches it firmly. The listing skips clone size in some rows; elsewhere it reads once, few, many or a size class.

abundance,len,v_gene,j_gene,d_gene,CDR3aa,CDR3nt
-,17,TRBV27,TRBJ2-1,TRBD2,CASSSGLAGGSYNEQFF,TGTGCCAGCAGTTCCGGACTAGCGGGAGGCTCCTACAATGAGCAGTTCTTC
-,14,TRBV2,TRBJ1-1,-,CASSEGTLNTEAFF,TGTGCCAGCAGTGAAGGCACTCTGAACACTGAAGCTTTCTTT
-,14,TRBV10-3,TRBJ1-5,TRBD1,CAISPDRDNQPQHF,TGTGCCATCAGCCCAGACAGGGACAATCAGCCCCAGCATTTT
-,15,TRBV10-2,TRBJ2-7,TRBD1,CASKGGQGVGYEQYF,TGCGCCAGCAAAGGGGGACAGGGGGTAGGCTACGAGCAGTACTTC
-,16,TRBV4-3,TRBJ1-4,TRBD1,CASSQDRQGANEKLFF,TGCGCCAGCAGCCAAGATCGGCAGGGGGCTAATGAAAAACTGTTTTTT
-,13,TRBV5-6,TRBJ1-1,TRBD1,CASSSVRTGQAFF,TGTGCCAGCAGCTCGGTAAGGACAGGGCAAGCTTTCTTT
-,14,TRBV6-5,TRBJ1-2,-,CASSYSISGDQYTF,TGTGCCAGCAGTTACTCGATCTCCGGGGATCAATATACCTTC
few,12,TRBV7-2,TRBJ2-3,-,CASSTGPDTQYF,TGTGCCAGCAGCACTGGGCCAGATACGCAGTATTTT
-,14,TRBV7-2,TRBJ2-3,-,CASSRGLRTDTQYF,TGTGCCAGCAGCCGAGGACTAAGAACAGATACGCAGTATTTT
-,15,TRBV7-6,TRBJ2-1,-,CASSLEAKEHNEQFF,TGTGCCAGCAGCTTAGAGGCAAAGGAGCACAATGAGCAGTTCTTC
-,16,TRBV5-6,TRBJ2-1,TRBD1,CASSLLGDRSYNEQFF,TGTGCCAGCAGCTTGCTTGGGGACAGGAGTTACAATGAGCAGTTCTTC
-,15,TRBV28,TRBJ2-7,-,CASSFNPGGRYEQYF,TGTGCCAGTAGTTTTAACCCAGGGGGGAGATACGAGCAGTACTTC
-,15,TRBV9,TRBJ1-1,-,CASSVDLRGNTEAFF,TGTGCCAGCAGCGTAGATTTAAGGGGGAACACTGAAGCTTTCTTT
-,14,TRBV7-9,TRBJ1-1,TRBD1,CASSPGGARSEAFF,TGTGCCAGCAGCCCAGGGGGCGCGAGGTCTGAAGCTTTCTTT
-,19,TRBV4-3,TRBJ2-3,TRBD2,CASSGGLAGGPEHPDTQYF,TGCGCCAGCAGCGGGGGACTAGCGGGAGGGCCTGAGCATCCAGATACGCAGTATTTT
-,13,TRBV14,TRBJ1-1,-,CASSQGQYTEAFF,TGTGCCAGCAGCCAAGGACAGTACACTGAAGCTTTCTTT
-,16,TRBV7-2,TRBJ2-4,TRBD2,CASSLGLAGAKNIQYF,TGTGCCAGCAGCTTGGGTCTAGCGGGAGCCAAAAACATTCAGTACTTC
-,15,TRBV7-2,TRBJ1-5,-,CASSFHRESNQPQHF,TGTGCCAGCAGCTTTCACAGGGAGAGCAATCAGCCCCAGCATTTT
-,16,TRBV7-2,TRBJ2-3,TRBD2,CASSTEAGGHTDTQYF,TGTGCCAGCAGCACTGAAGCGGGGGGCCACACAGATACGCAGTATTTT
-,15,TRBV18,TRBJ1-4,TRBD1,CASSPRTGANEKLFF,TGTGCCAGCTCACCGCGGACAGGGGCTAATGAAAAACTGTTTTTT
-,14,TRBV6-5,TRBJ1-1,TRBD1,CASADRDRNTEAFF,TGTGCCAGCGCCGACCGGGACAGGAACACTGAAGCTTTCTTT
-,16,TRBV2,TRBJ2-7,TRBD2,CASSEPTGTTIHEQYF,TGTGCCAGCAGTGAACCTACCGGGACTACGATCCACGAGCAGTACTTC
-,17,TRBV28,TRBJ1-1,TRBD1,CASSPGQGTLGNTEAFF,TGTGCCAGCAGTCCGGGACAGGGGACTTTAGGAAACACTGAAGCTTTCTTT
-,15,TRBV6-5,TRBJ2-7,TRBD2,CASSYSGGIGYEQYF,TGTGCCAGCAGTTACTCGGGAGGGATCGGTTACGAGCAGTACTTC
-,14,TRBV18,TRBJ1-3,-,CASSPGGEGNTIYF,TGTGCCAGCTCACCAGGCGGAGAAGGAAACACCATATATTTT
-,16,TRBV5-1,TRBJ2-5,TRBD1,CASSPRTGWTQETQYF,TGCGCCAGCAGCCCACGGACAGGGTGGACCCAAGAGACCCAGTACTTC
-,14,TRBV6-5,TRBJ1-2,-,CASSLEGVSTGYTF,TGTGCCAGCAGTCTAGAGGGGGTTTCGACGGGCTACACCTTC
-,13,TRBV7-2,TRBJ1-1,-,CASRKAGNTEAFF,TGTGCCAGCAGAAAGGCGGGGAACACTGAAGCTTTCTTT